This T cell receptor (beta chain) is from a study of T cells in Graves' hyperthyroidism and ophthalmopathy (dated by TCRdb to the late 2010s). Study-level background: Peripheral blood samples were taken at initial diagnosis, before any treatment was given. TCR V-J signatures able to tell the groups apart were searched for in a discovery cohort of 100 patients, of whom more than 40 had Graves' ophthalmopathy and about 60 had stable Graves' hyperthyroidism. According to the paper, TCR Vbeta CDR3 sequencing was carried out on some 130 peripheral blood samples, which came from fewer than 50 ophthalmopathy, 70 to 80 hyperthyroidism and about 17 progressor patients. Following sampling, methimazole starting at 30 mg daily was given to hyperthyroidism patients, and high-dose intravenous methylprednisolone was given to ophthalmopathy patients. An independent validation cohort of under 20 hyperthyroidism patients and about 15 patients who later progressed to ophthalmopathy tested prospective prediction of ophthalmopathy. In addition, the study compared T-cell repertoires in thyroid tissue and in blood from five to seven Graves' hyperthyroidism patients. The 90 to 100 discovery patients were randomly split 7:3 into training and test sets. Overall study results and their limits: Most expanded thyroid clonotypes (frequency above 0.001) were also found in blood, which suggests that blood repertoires may mirror thyroid immune responses. Ophthalmopathy was separated from stable hyperthyroidism by a 13 V-J signature model, with roughly 88% sensitivity and about 81% specificity obtained in cross-validation and 80%/75% obtained in testing. In validation, the model predicted progression to ophthalmopathy a median of about 6.5 months before onset, with over 55% sensitivity and roughly 79% specificity. Sample size was not statistically predetermined, and investigators were not blinded to group allocation.

Concerning this clonotype itself: The target of this receptor is not known. Per-nucleotide qualities are absent, and no much larger clonotype sits a single base away.

Amplification of TCR beta CDR3 regions was carried out from RNA transcripts. For the first round of RT-PCR on the TCR CDR3, the HTBI primer set was used together with the Qiagen OneStep RT-PCR kit. A second multiplex PCR round built the libraries, followed by size selection and purification. Libraries were sequenced paired-end with 100 bp reads on an Illumina HiSeq2000. The study's processing was this. SOAPnuke was used to process the raw data, removing reads that contained adapters or uncalled bases, had a mean Phred below 15, or lacked an exact match to the constant primer or identifier. High-quality paired reads were merged with COPE v1.2.5, and unique nucleotide sequences were defined as clonotypes. MiTCR v1.1 was used to align the clonotypes against IMGT TRBV, TRBD and TRBJ reference segments. Analysis was restricted to V-J combinations with a frequency above 0.0001, which covered 98% to 99.2% of repertoires. The TCS score was defined as F50 (clonal expansion) divided by E x V (chaos), with BLOSUM62-based TCRdist calculated between CDR3 peptides within each V-J. Welch's t-statistics and random forest reduced 514 V-J features to 13, which were used in a naive Bayes classifier (R e1071). Through fastp at Q25 and MiXCR, TCRdb rebuilt clones from the public reads, retaining in-frame beta chains. Under each unique CDR3 protein, matching rows form one entry showing the most common genes and DNA. The V and J calls shown here were made by TCRdb, not taken from the authors' results. Here the sample has about 400,000 distinct CDR3 sequences; around 15% occur a single time. The ten largest clones represent about 4.9% of the sample.

Taken from the germline V gene, the CDR1 and CDR2 loops are KGHSH and LQKENI. V is shortened by 2 bases, J by 7 bases, and the region joining them spans 3 bases. The CDR3, from cysteine to phenylalanine, totals 12 residues. Solely the CDR3 DNA is kept, with 36 bases framed from the first base. Stable Graves' hyperthyroidism was defined as no progression to ophthalmopathy during 18 months of follow-up. Hyperthyroidism patients were aged 18 to 65 years and newly diagnosed, with disease duration of less than 2 months. Any patient with an uncontrolled infection, another autoimmune disease, pregnancy or lactation was excluded. Clinical symptoms, serum thyroxine and TRAb, thyroid ultrasound, and orbital computed tomography formed the basis for the diagnoses. PBMCs were isolated from around 10 ml of fresh peripheral blood by Ficoll-Paque density gradient centrifugation. Trizol reagent was used to extract total RNA, and RNA quality was then checked on an Agilent 2100 Bioanalyzer.

The sequencing sample was made of blood. The receptor was derived from a young woman with Graves' hyperthyroidism. This chain joins TRBV18 to TRBJ1-6, with the D gene call left open. The CDR3 protein is CASSPRNSPLHF. The bases read TGTGCCAGCTCACCAAGGAATTCACCCCTCCACTTT. When the CDR3 is completed using the reference TRBV18 and TRBJ1-6 genes on either side, the full variable domain is NAGVMQNPRHLVRRRGQEARLRCSPMKGHSHVYWYRQLPEEGLKFMVYLQKENIIDESGMPKERFSAEFPKEGPSILRIQQVVRGDSAAYFCASSPRNSPLHFGNGTRLTVT.